This TCR beta chain was observed in a study of T cell changes during pregnancy in multiple sclerosis. Assay used: immunoSEQ multiplex PCR; TCRdb lists only in-frame clones, some missing. The sample records 45,000 to 60,000 clones, roughly nine tenths being singletons. CDR1 SGHVS and CDR2 FNYEAQ come from the germline V gene. V lost 4 bases and J 14 bases, leaving 27 bases between the germline ends. The CDR3 covers 17 residues. This clone showed up just a few times. The material sequenced was CD8+ T cells from peripheral blood mononuclear cells, taken in the second trimester of pregnancy. The sequence was collected from a female donor with multiple sclerosis, enrolled in a pregnancy study. This chain uses TRBV7-6 with TRBJ1-6; no reliable D call. The CDR3: CASSSSPRGKVGVALHF. CDR3 bases: TGTGCCAGCAGCTCTAGCCCCCGAGGGAAGGTCGGCGTAGCCCTCCACTTT.